The sequence of this TCR beta chain was determined in a study of cytomegalovirus exposure and HLA in healthy donors. Although they were nominally healthy when sampled, donors likely had unrecorded immune exposures. The primer mix had 60 Vbeta and 13 Jbeta primers. Clones were sequenced by immunoSEQ multiplex PCR, and TCRdb holds only the in-frame ones, with some missing. Of some 61,000 clones in the sample, more than 80% were seen once. Study-wide results and caveats: Association of a missense DCLRE1C variant with TCR beta V- and J-gene trimming was reported in a later analysis. Within an earlier analysis, most TCR beta V segments proved productive either about 87% or about 30% of the time.

As regards this clone: Its specificity is unknown.

V lost 2 bases and J 7 bases, leaving 14 bases between the germline ends. Germline assignment: CDR1 SNHLY and CDR2 FYNNEI. The CDR3 is 15 amino acids. The chain carries TRBV2 and TRBJ1-4; no firm D call. The receptor was isolated from a human donor in good health. Source material: PBMCs. The CDR3 bases are TGTGCCAGCAGTGAAAAGGCCCCCAGCGTTGAAAAACTGTTTTTT. Its protein is CASSEKAPSVEKLFF.